Reported below is one T cell receptor (beta chain). Its antigen remains unidentified. Germline V gene sequence: CDR1 SGHTA, CDR2 FQGNSA. J was trimmed by 5 bases and V by 1 base; bases with no gene match: 7. CDR3 length: 15 residues. These data belong to a study of OX40 agonist ivuxolimab in advanced cancers. General observations from the study: Dosing at 0.1 to 3.0 mg/kg was accompanied by clonal expansion of CD4+ and CD8+ blood T cells by week 6. Expanded peripheral T cells had an undetermined antigen specificity.

Sequencing was performed with immunoSEQ multiplex PCR; in TCRdb, only in-frame clones are kept and a portion is missing. The sample has nearly 80,000 clones, around 92% seen once. Sequenced material: CD4+ or CD8+ T cells sorted from blood, taken in a trial of the OX40 agonist ivuxolimab. The sequence was collected from an adult with an advanced solid tumor such as melanoma, head and neck, liver or kidney cancer. The chain recombines TRBV7-2 with TRBJ2-7; 8 bases align to TRBD2. The CDR3 loop reads CASSLGGTRAHEQYF. Here the CDR3 DNA reads TGTGCCAGCAGCTTAGGGGGGACTAGAGCCCACGAGCAGTACTTC. The variable domain in full, completed from reference TRBV7-2 and TRBJ2-7, reads GAGVSQSPSNKVTEKGKDVELRCDPISGHTALYWYRQSLGQGLEFLIYFQGNSAPDKSGLPSDRFSAERTGGSVSTLTIQRTQQEDSAVYLCASSLGGTRAHEQYFGPGTRLTVT.